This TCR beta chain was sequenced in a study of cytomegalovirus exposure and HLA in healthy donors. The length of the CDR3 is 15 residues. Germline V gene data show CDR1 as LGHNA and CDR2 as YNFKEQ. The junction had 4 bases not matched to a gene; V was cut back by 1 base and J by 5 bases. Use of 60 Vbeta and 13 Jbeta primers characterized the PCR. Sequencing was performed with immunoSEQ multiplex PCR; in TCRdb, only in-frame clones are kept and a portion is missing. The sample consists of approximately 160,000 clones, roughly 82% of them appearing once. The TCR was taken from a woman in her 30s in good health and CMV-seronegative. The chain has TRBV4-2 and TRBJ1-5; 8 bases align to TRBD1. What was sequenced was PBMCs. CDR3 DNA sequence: TGTGCCAGCAGCCAAGCGGACAGGGAAGATCAGCCCCAGCATTTT. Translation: CASSQADREDQPQHF.